Listed here are 6 T cell receptor beta chains from one sample, sequenced in a study of cytomegalovirus exposure and HLA in healthy donors (dated by TCRdb to about 2017). The library came from the immunoSEQ multiplex PCR assay. TCRdb provides this immuneACCESS table in a form limited to in-frame rearrangements. Some clones are lacking; in checked studies, under half of them reflect an unresolved V gene, and why the rest are absent is not known. Present in this sample are 150,000 to 200,000 clones, 85% of which were seen just once. The biggest ten clones account for more than 15% of the sample. Sample: PBMCs. The receptor set was obtained from a man in his late teens or twenties in good health and CMV-seropositive.

As to this clone: At one end the junction does not follow the germline gene, possibly because of a read error. The V call is TRBV6-1, the J call TRBJ1-2, with D maybe TRBD1 (5 bases). CDR1 and CDR2 from the germline V gene are MNHNS and SASEGT. The CDR3 length is 12 residues. The CDR3 coding sequence is TGTGCCAGCAGATCCCAGGGACTGGGCGTAGTATTC. Its protein is CASRSQGLGVVF.

V and J are TRBV19 and TRBJ2-7; 7 positions match TRBD1. Germline V gene sequence: CDR1 LNHDA, CDR2 SQIVND (reference sequence). J lost 4 bases, V lost 6 bases, and 12 bases had no gene match. The CDR3 has 15 amino acids. The DNA of the CDR3 is TGTGCCAGTAGGGAATCTTGGACAGGCATTTACGAGCAGTACTTC. Translated: CASRESWTGIYEQYF.

The V call is TRBV28, the J call TRBJ2-5, with D uncertain. V lost 3 bases, J lost 5 bases, and 10 bases lay in between. Per germline, CDR1 MDHEN and CDR2 SYDVKM. There are 13 residues in the CDR3. CDR3 in DNA: TGTGCCAGCAGTTTTAATTATGCGGAGACCCAGTACTTC. The encoded protein is CASSFNYAETQYF. Combining the CDR3 with reference TRBV28 and TRBJ2-5 gives the whole variable domain DVKVTQSSRYLVKRTGEKVFLECVQDMDHENMFWYRQDPGLGLRLIYFSYDVKMKEKGDIPEGYSVSREKKERFSLILESASTNQTSMYLCASSFNYAETQYFGPGTRLLVL.

The chain carries TRBV7-9 and TRBJ2-7; TRBD2 aligns across 7 bases. Trimming at V came to 7 bases and at J to 4 bases, leaving 10 bases not matched to a gene. CDR1 is SEHNR, CDR2 FQNEAQ, per germline (reference sequence). There are 14 residues in the CDR3. Here the CDR3 reads CASIGSAGDYEQYF. In DNA form, the CDR3 reads TGTGCCAGCATCGGTAGCGCGGGGGATTACGAGCAGTACTTC.

The V call is TRBV28, the J call TRBJ1-1, with D maybe TRBD1 (5 bases). CDR3 length: 13 residues. CDR1 MDHEN and CDR2 SYDVKM come from the germline V gene. V lost 9 bases and J 5 bases, leaving 16 bases between the germline ends. The CDR3 coding sequence is TGTGCCAGTCGGGGGGGTGCTGGAACTGAAGCTTTCTTT. Translation: CASRGGAGTEAFF.

The chain links TRBV6-5 to TRBJ2-7; possible D gene TRBD1, 6 bases. Trimming shortened V by 0 bases and J by 3 bases, and 9 bases separated the two germline ends. CDR1 MNHEY and CDR2 SVGAGI come from the germline V gene. The CDR3 is made up of 14 amino acids. The CDR3 loop reads CASSYSTRGYEQYF. DNA for the CDR3: TGTGCCAGCAGTTACTCGACCAGGGGCTACGAGCAGTACTTC.